Sequencing of this TCR beta chain was carried out in a study of CD8 T cells in Susac syndrome (dated by TCRdb to about 2019). For context, the study as a whole: Repertoire sequencing was used to test whether CD8+ T cell activation and differentiation in Susac syndrome was antigen driven.

V is cut by 5 bases and J by 7 bases, and the space between the germline ends is 14 bases. From cysteine to phenylalanine, the CDR3 is 14 amino acids long. Left in the record is the CDR3 DNA by itself, 42 bases read in frame from the first base. CDR1 and CDR2 were assigned from the germline V gene (reference sequence) as SSHAT and FNYEAQ. A single count supports this clonotype. What antigen it recognizes has not been identified. Nothing much larger sits one base from this clone, and base qualities are not available. One read gives only weak evidence. RNA was extracted with the RNeasy kit and 0.5 to 1 ug was reverse transcribed using random hexamers. The immunoSEQ multiplex PCR assay, which covers 54 Vbeta and 13 Jbeta segments, was used to amplify TCR beta CDR3 regions. PCR amplification bias was corrected by using a synthetic template baseline for primer optimization and computational correction. Concerning the study's data processing: Reads were annotated to V, D and J genes according to IMGT and were analyzed with immunoSEQ Analyzer, with only productive sequences retained. Clonality was calculated as one minus the Shannon entropy normalized by log2 of the number of productive unique sequences. For each patient and control, public and private clones were evaluated within the 100 most prevalent clones. Clones were defined as Susac-specific if absent from the healthy and MS cohorts, from over a thousand published viral clones and from other ImmuneACCESS disease sequences. Using fastp trimming at Q25 and MiXCR clonotype assembly, TCRdb reanalyzed the public sequencing data and kept in-frame beta chains. Under each unique CDR3 protein, matching rows form one entry showing the most common genes and DNA. Clone size and V and J calls follow TCRdb, not the original study. The sample table lists over 150,000 distinct CDR3 sequences, under 95% of them with a count of one. Approximately 0.09% of the sample is in the top ten clones.

Peripheral blood CD8+ and CD4+ T cells from healthy donors, Susac syndrome patients and multiple sclerosis patients were profiled by high-throughput TCR beta sequencing. The multiple sclerosis controls were treatment-naive patients who had stable or active relapsing-remitting disease and met the revised McDonald criteria. Bulk CD8+ and CD4+ T cells were purified by magnetic negative isolation, while CD8+ TEMRA cells were enriched using FACS. Blood was drawn into EDTA tubes, processed within 24 hours, and PBMCs were isolated by density gradient centrifugation. PBMCs destined for TCR sequencing were cryopreserved in liquid nitrogen and later thawed in a 37 °C water bath. A purity of at least 90% was achieved for sorted or isolated CD4+, CD8+ and CD8+ TEMRA cells. General findings and caveats noted by the study authors: The TCR sequencing and HLA analysis was acknowledged to have included a relatively small number of individuals.

Sequenced sample: CD4+ T cells from PBMCs. The V and J segments used are TRBV7-7 and TRBJ2-2; the D gene remains uncertain. The receptor was isolated from a human donor with multiple sclerosis. Read as DNA, the sequence is TGTGCCAGCAGCCCCGGCCCCTGGGACGGGGAGCTGTTTTTT. It specifies CASSPGPWDGELFF.